The 27 T cell receptor beta chains below all came from one sample that was sequenced in a study of tumor-infiltrating lymphocytes in oesophageal squamous cell carcinoma. TCRdb called the PCR reads again in MiXCR, with one record for every CDR3 protein. The sample lists 18,000 or so distinct CDR3 sequences; over 40% were seen once. Sequenced: normal esophageal tissue next to the tumor. These TCRs come from a male donor with esophageal squamous cell carcinoma.

This clonotype occurred many times. The V and J genes are TRBV14 and TRBJ2-5; TRBD2 matches at 8 bases. The V gene end was trimmed by 0 bases and the J gene end by 11 bases; junction bases not matched to a gene: 11. Germline V gene lookup returns CDR1 SGHDN and CDR2 FVKESK. The CDR3 has 15 residues. The CDR3 region has the DNA TGTGCCAGCAGCCAAGAAAGGAGCGGGAGAGGTGAGCAGTACTTC. This gives the protein CASSQERSGRGEQYF.

The sample holds many counts of this clonotype. The rearrangement uses TRBV7-8 and TRBJ1-3; the D gene is possibly TRBD1 (6 bases). The germline gives CDR1 SGHVS, CDR2 FQNEAQ. The CDR3 runs to 16 residues. Deletions cut 4 bases from V and 0 bases from J, with 13 bases between. The CDR3 loop reads CASSYTGLSSGNTIYF. The CDR3 DNA reads as TGTGCCAGCAGCTACACAGGGTTGAGCTCTGGAAACACCATATATTTT.

Only a few counts were recorded for this clonotype. The chain is built from TRBV7-2 and TRBJ2-3, with D unclear. The CDR3 runs to 13 residues. The germline V and J ends were trimmed by 5 bases and 2 bases, with 8 bases remaining between them. Germline V gives CDR1 SGHTA, CDR2 FQGNSA. CDR3 loop: CASSATVTDTQYF. CDR3 nucleotide sequence: TGTGCCAGCAGCGCCACCGTCACAGATACGCAGTATTTT.

The chain joins TRBV10-2 to TRBJ2-5; 8 nucleotides agree with TRBD1. The DNA end lines up better with TRBJ2-1; the J call may be wrong. The CDR3 is 16 residues long. CDR1 and CDR2 from the germline V gene are WSHSY and SAAADI. The DNA for the CDR3 is TGCGCCAGCAGTTCGCCCCGGGACAGGTCGTACAATGAGCAGTTCTTC. Translating gives CASSSPRDRSYNEQFF.

This chain uses TRBV5-1 with TRBJ2-3; the D gene is possibly TRBD1 (6 bases). The DNA end favors TRBJ2-7, so the J call may be wrong. From germline, CDR1 is SGHRS and CDR2 YFSETQ. The length of the CDR3 is 15 residues. The CDR3 coding sequence is TGCGCCAGCAGCTTAACAGGGCCCCGCACAGATACGCAGTACTTC. Residues: CASSLTGPRTDTQYF.

The chain couples TRBV5-1 to TRBJ2-3; D might be TRBD2 (6 bases). This CDR3 contains 15 residues. Germline V CDR1 and CDR2: SGHRS, YFSETQ. V shed 0 bases and J shed 5 bases, with 13 bases lying between them. CDR3 amino acids: CASSLAAGPEDTQYF. CDR3 DNA sequence: TGCGCCAGCAGCTTGGCCGCGGGGCCCGAAGATACGCAGTATTTT. Full variable domain (rest looked up from reference TRBV5-1 and TRBJ2-3): KAGVTQTPRYLIKTRGQQVTLSCSPISGHRSVSWYQQTPGQGLQFLFEYFSETQRNKGNFPGRFSGRQFSNSRSEMNVSTLELGDSALYLCASSLAAGPEDTQYFGPGTRLTVL.

The chain combines TRBV5-1 with TRBJ1-3; possible D gene TRBD1, 5 bases. Germline CDR1 is SGHRS and CDR2 is YFSETQ. This CDR3 spans 16 amino acids. Trimming left V 2 bases short and J 1 base short, with 13 bases between. The CDR3 coding sequence is TGCGCCAGCAGCTTCCAGGGACCGATTTCTGGAAACACCATATATTTT. Translating gives CASSFQGPISGNTIYF.

CDR3 in amino acids: CASCWDRVDEQYF. DNA of the CDR3: TGTGCCAGCTGCTGGGACAGGGTGGACGAGCAGTACTTC. This rearrangement joins TRBV7-6 to TRBJ2-7; 9 bases map to TRBD1. The trim removed 8 bases at V and 5 bases at J, leaving 7 bases unmatched. This CDR3 has 13 amino acids. Per germline, CDR1 SGHVS and CDR2 FNYEAQ.

In its sample, this clonotype was seen many times. A clone one base away is much larger, so this may be a read error. The CDR3 coding sequence is TGTGCCAGCAGTGAAGACAATGAGCAGTACTTC. It is translated as CASSEDNEQYF. The chain employs TRBV6-1 and TRBJ2-5; the D is unclear. With 1 base removed from V and 11 bases from J, the gap between germline ends came to 8 bases. The CDR3 covers 11 residues. Germline V lookup: CDR1 MNHNS, CDR2 SASEGT.

The genes are TRBV6-2 or TRBV6-3 and TRBJ2-7; D remains ambiguous. Near its end, the DNA agrees better with TRBJ1-2, so the J call may be wrong. Per the germline V gene, CDR1 is MNHEY and CDR2 is SVGEGT. The CDR3 sequence is 12 residues long. CDR3 region: CASSYSSAGYTF. The CDR3 nucleotides are TGTGCCAGCAGTTACTCGAGTGCTGGCTACACCTTC.

Details on this clonotype: A read error may be the cause here, since a much bigger clone is one base away. V is TRBV6-6 and J is TRBJ2-1; D is unclear. TRBJ2-7 matches the DNA end more closely, so the J call is doubtful. This CDR3 contains 13 residues. The germline V gene encodes CDR1 MNHNY and CDR2 SVGAGI (reference sequence). This CDR3 is CASSYRVDNEQYF. CDR3 DNA: TGTGCCAGCAGTTACAGGGTCGACAATGAGCAGTACTTC.

This clonotype turned up a few times. CDR3 bases: TGTGCCAGCAGCTCTCGGGCTTCCTCTGGGGCCAACGTCCTGACTTTC. Encoded protein: CASSSRASSGANVLTF. The chain is built from TRBV7-2 and TRBJ2-6; D is unclear. CDR1 is SGHTA and CDR2 is FQGNSA in the germline V gene. The CDR3 loop spans 16 amino acids. V lost 4 bases to trimming and J lost 0 bases, with 10 bases between them.

This sequence joins TRBV5-1 and TRBJ1-1; D is undetermined. The CDR3 contains 16 residues. The germline V gene encodes CDR1 SGHRS and CDR2 YFSETQ. V was pared by 0 bases and J by 5 bases, with 17 bases between. CDR3: CASSLGPPGGGTEAFF. Here the CDR3 DNA reads TGCGCCAGCAGCTTGGGGCCCCCTGGAGGAGGTACTGAAGCTTTCTTT.

Worth noting for this clonotype: The conserved phenylalanine or tryptophan is not found at the CDR3 terminus, so this likely reflects a read error. The DNA is omitted, as the CDR3 cannot be located on it reliably, and the CDR3 follows TCRdb's listing. V usage is TRBV28 and J usage is TRBJ2-7. The germline V gene has CDR1 MDHEN and CDR2 SYDVKM. Termini included, the CDR3 measures 14 amino acids. The CDR3 here is CASSPTSNEQFFGS.

The rearrangement links TRBV7-2 to TRBJ2-5, with TRBD2 as a possible D gene (6 bases). V was shortened by 3 bases and J by 6 bases, with 17 bases between the two germline ends. CDR3 length: 15 residues. The germline V gene encodes CDR1 SGHTA and CDR2 FQGNSA. CDR3 loop: CASSLSGVTRQTQYF. In nucleotides, the CDR3 is TGTGCCAGCAGCTTGTCGGGGGTGACCCGGCAGACCCAGTACTTC.

This clonotype was detected once. V usage is TRBV20-1 and J usage is TRBJ2-1; TRBD2 is a possible D gene (5 bases). Matching the DNA end better, TRBJ2-7 makes the J call doubtful. CDR1 is DFQATT, CDR2 SNEGSKA, per germline (reference sequence). The CDR3 is made up of 12 amino acids. CDR3 nucleotides: TGCAGTGCGGACGGGAACTCCTACGAGCAGTACTTC. Translated, it gives CSADGNSYEQYF.

This clonotype counts as medium-sized. The rearrangement uses TRBV7-2 and TRBJ2-3, with D hard to call. Germline V lookup: CDR1 SGHTA, CDR2 FQGNSA. This CDR3 has 14 amino acids. V gave up 1 base and J gave up 1 base, with 6 bases separating them. This chain's CDR3 is CASSLEVGTDTQYF. The DNA for the CDR3 is TGTGCCAGCAGCTTAGAAGTTGGCACAGATACGCAGTATTTT.

The CDR3 region is CASSYGGLAGVETQYF. CDR3 bases: TGTGCCAGCAGCTATGGGGGACTAGCGGGAGTCGAGACCCAGTACTTC. The rearrangement uses TRBV11-2 and TRBJ2-5, with 14 bases identical to TRBD2. Germline V lookup: CDR1 SGHAT, CDR2 FQNNGV. There are 16 residues in the CDR3. V lost 4 bases, J lost 5 bases, and 6 bases stayed unmatched.

With respect to this clonotype: The CDR3 does not end in the conserved phenylalanine or tryptophan, so this is likely a read error. Because the CDR3's place on the DNA is in doubt, the DNA is left out and the CDR3 is given as listed by TCRdb. The rearrangement joins TRBV6-9 to TRBJ2-7; the table gives TRBD2 as D, unverified against the DNA. Germline V gives CDR1 MNHGY, CDR2 SVAAGI. Both ends counted, the CDR3 spans 23 residues. The chain's CDR3 is CASSPGKEREGACRYVMSSSSAP.

The CDR3 protein is CASSYSPGTDTQYF. CDR3 sequence (DNA): TGTGCCAGCAGTTACTCTCCGGGCACAGATACGCAGTATTTT. The chain recombines TRBV6-6 with TRBJ2-3, with unresolved D. The V gene's germline CDR1 is MNHNY and CDR2 SVGAGI (reference sequence). Trimming removed 0 bases at V and 1 base at J, with 5 bases between. The CDR3 has 14 amino acids.

This clonotype was detected a few times. This is likely a read error, given that the CDR3 carries no conserved phenylalanine or tryptophan at its end. The limits of the CDR3 on the DNA are not certain, so only TCRdb's listed CDR3 is given. J is TRBJ1-1 and V is TRBV7-3; TRBD1 is taken as the D call from the table, unchecked against the DNA. The CDR3 totals 17 residues, both ends included. CDR1 is SGHTA and CDR2 is FQGTGA in the germline V gene. CDR3 residues: CASSLTGRGTMATPSVR.

To note about this clonotype: The CDR3 end shows no conserved phenylalanine or tryptophan, and so a read error is likely. The limits of the CDR3 on the DNA are not certain, so only TCRdb's listed CDR3 is given. V and J are TRBV4-1 and TRBJ2-6; the table's TRBD2 call for D was not verified on the DNA. Germline values: CDR1 MGHRA, CDR2 YSYEKL. The CDR3 is 10 amino acids in total, end residues counted. The CDR3 spells CASSQDQSGM.

The chain is built from TRBV7-3 and TRBJ2-5; no clear D. The DNA end is a closer match to TRBJ2-7, so the J assignment may be wrong. This CDR3 contains 14 residues. CDR1 and CDR2 (germline): SGHTA, FQGTGA. DNA for the CDR3: TGTGCCAGCAGCCTAGGCCTAGGTCCCTACGAGCAGTACTTC. This codes for CASSLGLGPYEQYF.

The J gene is TRBJ1-2, the V gene TRBV5-4, with unresolved D. Trimming took 0 bases from V and 8 from J, leaving 11 bases between them. The CDR3 runs 13 residues. Germline CDR1 is SGHNT and CDR2 is YYREEE (reference sequence). CDR3 nucleotide sequence: TGTGCCAGCAGCTTGGACAGAAATCAGGGCTACACCTTC. Amino acid sequence: CASSLDRNQGYTF.

This clonotype was observed a handful of times. J is TRBJ2-2 and V is TRBV2, with unresolved D. This CDR3 comprises 15 residues. V was pared by 1 base and J by 6 bases, with 12 bases between. Germline V gene sequence: CDR1 SNHLY, CDR2 FYNNEI. CDR3 DNA: TGTGCCAGCAGTGAAGGCCGCGTCTTCCCCGGGGAGCTGTTTTTT. Protein sequence: CASSEGRVFPGELFF. Full variable domain (rest looked up from reference TRBV2 and TRBJ2-2): EPEVTQTPSHQVTQMGQEVILRCVPISNHLYFYWYRQILGQKVEFLVSFYNNEISEKSEIFDDQFSVERPDGSNFTLKIRSTKLEDSAMYFCASSEGRVFPGELFFGEGSRLTVL.

J is TRBJ1-1 and V is TRBV12-3 or TRBV12-4; D not certain. Deletions cut 3 bases from V and 4 bases from J, with 12 bases between. CDR3 size: 14 residues. CDR3 sequence: CASSLDPWGTEAFF. The CDR3 coding sequence is TGTGCCAGCAGTTTGGACCCCTGGGGCACTGAAGCTTTCTTT.

This rearrangement joins TRBV7-8 to TRBJ2-5, with 12 nucleotides matching TRBD2. Near its end, the DNA agrees better with TRBJ2-7, so the J call may be wrong. Germline V lookup: CDR1 SGHVS, CDR2 FQNEAQ. The CDR3 runs 15 residues. The CDR3 sequence: CASSLEGTSGYEQYF. CDR3 nucleotides: TGTGCCAGCAGCTTAGAGGGGACTAGCGGGTACGAGCAGTACTTC.